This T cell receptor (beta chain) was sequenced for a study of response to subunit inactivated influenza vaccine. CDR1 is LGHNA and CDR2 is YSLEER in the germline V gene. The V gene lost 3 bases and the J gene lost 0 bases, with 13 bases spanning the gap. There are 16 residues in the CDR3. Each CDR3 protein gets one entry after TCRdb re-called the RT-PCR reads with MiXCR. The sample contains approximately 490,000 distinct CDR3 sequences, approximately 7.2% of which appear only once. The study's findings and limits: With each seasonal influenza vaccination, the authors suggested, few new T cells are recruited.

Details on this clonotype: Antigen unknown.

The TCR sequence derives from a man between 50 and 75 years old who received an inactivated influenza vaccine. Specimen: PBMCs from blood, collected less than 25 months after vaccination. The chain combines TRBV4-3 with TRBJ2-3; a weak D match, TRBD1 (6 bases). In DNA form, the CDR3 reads TGCGCCAGCAGCCAGGACAGCGCCACTAGCACAGATACGCAGTATTTT. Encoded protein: CASSQDSATSTDTQYF.